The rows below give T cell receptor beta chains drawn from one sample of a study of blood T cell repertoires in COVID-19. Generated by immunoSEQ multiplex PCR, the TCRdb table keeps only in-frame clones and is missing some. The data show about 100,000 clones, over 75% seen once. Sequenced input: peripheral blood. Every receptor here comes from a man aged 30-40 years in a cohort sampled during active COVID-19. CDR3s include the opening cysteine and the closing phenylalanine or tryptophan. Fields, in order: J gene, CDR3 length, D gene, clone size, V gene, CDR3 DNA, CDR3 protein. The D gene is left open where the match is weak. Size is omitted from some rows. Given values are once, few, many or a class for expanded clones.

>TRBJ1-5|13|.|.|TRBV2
TGTGCCAGCAGTGCAGGGGAAGACCAGCCCCAGCATTTT
CASSAGEDQPQHF
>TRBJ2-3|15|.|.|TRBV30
TGTGCCTGGACGGGCCCCCCTAGGACAGTCGATACGCAGTATTTT
CAWTGPPRTVDTQYF
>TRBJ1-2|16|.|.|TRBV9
TGTGCCAGCAGCGCCCGGGGGGACCTAGCTAACTATGGCTACACCTTC
CASSARGDLANYGYTF
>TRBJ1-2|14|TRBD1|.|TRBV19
TGTGCCAGTAATCCTGGACAGGTTGACTATGGCTACACCTTC
CASNPGQVDYGYTF
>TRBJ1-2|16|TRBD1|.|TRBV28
TGTGCCAGCAGTTTAGGGGGACAGGGGGCTAACTATGGCTACACCTTC
CASSLGGQGANYGYTF
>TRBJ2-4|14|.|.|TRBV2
TGTGCCAGCACCGAGACAGCAGCCAAAAACATTCAGTACTTC
CASTETAAKNIQYF
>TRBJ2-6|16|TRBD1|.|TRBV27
TGTGCCAGCTCCCCTGACAGGGGCGCCGGGGCCAACGTCCTGACTTTC
CASSPDRGAGANVLTF
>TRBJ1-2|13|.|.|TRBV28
TGTGCCAGCAGCCCGACAGGACATTATGGCTACACCTTC
CASSPTGHYGYTF
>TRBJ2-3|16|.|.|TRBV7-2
TGTGCCAGCAGCTCCCGGGGTCACGCCGGGGCAGATACGCAGTATTTT
CASSSRGHAGADTQYF
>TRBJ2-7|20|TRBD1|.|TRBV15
TGTGCCACCAGCAGAGGAGGTCGGACAGGGGGGGGAGGCCCCTCGGGCGAGCAGTACTTC
CATSRGGRTGGGGPSGEQYF
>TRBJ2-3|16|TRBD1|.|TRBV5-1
TGCGCCAGCAGCTTGGGGTACAGGGGAGAAGGAGATACGCAGTATTTT
CASSLGYRGEGDTQYF
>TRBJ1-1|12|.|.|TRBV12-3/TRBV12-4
TGTGCCAGCAGTCCCCGGACAACTGAAGCTTTCTTT
CASSPRTTEAFF
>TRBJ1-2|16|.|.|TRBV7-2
TGTGCCAGCAGCCCGCGAACCCCGACAGCATCAGAGGGCTACACCTTC
CASSPRTPTASEGYTF
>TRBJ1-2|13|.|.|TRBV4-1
TGCGCCAGCAGCCAACTCCCGGGATATGGCTACACCTTC
CASSQLPGYGYTF
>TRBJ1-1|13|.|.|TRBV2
TGTGCCAGCAGTGTCCTAGGGGGCACTGAAGCTTTCTTT
CASSVLGGTEAFF
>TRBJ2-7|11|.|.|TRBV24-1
TGTGCCACACCACAGGGCTACGAGCAGTACTTC
CATPQGYEQYF
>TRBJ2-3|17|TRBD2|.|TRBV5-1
TGCGCCAGCAGCTTGACCAGCGGACTAGCGGCCACAGATACGCAGTATTTT
CASSLTSGLAATDTQYF
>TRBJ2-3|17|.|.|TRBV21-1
TGTGCCAGCAGCAAACGTACGACTAGCGGGGGGGCATTAACGCAGTATTTT
CASSKRTTSGGALTQYF
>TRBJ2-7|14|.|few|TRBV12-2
TGTGCAAGTCGCCTCCCTGCGTGGGGGCGCGAGCAGTACTTC
CASRLPAWGREQYF
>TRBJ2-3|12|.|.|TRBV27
TGTGCCAGCAGTTATGGGCTAGATACGCAGTATTTT
CASSYGLDTQYF
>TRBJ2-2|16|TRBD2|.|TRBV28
TGTGCCAGCAGTTTATATAAGCGGGGGGGCTCCGGGGAGCTGTTTTTT
CASSLYKRGGSGELFF
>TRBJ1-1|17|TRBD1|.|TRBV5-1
TGCGCCAGCAGCTTGGCGGGGACAGGGGGAGATAGCACTGAAGCTTTCTTT
CASSLAGTGGDSTEAFF
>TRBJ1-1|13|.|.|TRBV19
TGTGCCAGTAGTATACAGGGTGGTACTGAAGCTTTCTTT
CASSIQGGTEAFF
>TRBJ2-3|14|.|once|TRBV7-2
TGTGCCAGCAGCTTAAGTGCGGGGCCAGATACGCAGTATTTT
CASSLSAGPDTQYF
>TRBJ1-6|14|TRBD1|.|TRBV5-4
TGTGCCAGCAGCCGGGACAGCGGAAATTCACCCCTCCACTTT
CASSRDSGNSPLHF
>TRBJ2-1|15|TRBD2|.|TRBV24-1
TGTGCCACCAGTGGTGGACTAGCGGGGGGCCATGAGCAGTTCTTC
CATSGGLAGGHEQFF
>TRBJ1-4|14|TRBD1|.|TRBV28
TGTGCCAGCAGTGTGACAGGGGCTAATGAAAAACTGTTTTTT
CASSVTGANEKLFF
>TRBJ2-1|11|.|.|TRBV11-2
TGTGCCAGCTATGACAGCAATGAGCAGTTCTTC
CASYDSNEQFF
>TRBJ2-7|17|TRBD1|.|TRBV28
TGTGCCAGCAGGCGACAGGGCAAAGAACCCCGCTCCTACGAGCAGTACTTC
CASRRQGKEPRSYEQYF
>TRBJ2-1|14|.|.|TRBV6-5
TGTGCCAGCAGTTCAAATGCAGGCGTGAATGAGCAGTTCTTC
CASSSNAGVNEQFF
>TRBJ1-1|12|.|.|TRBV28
TGTGCCAGCAGTCCCCTCACAGGGTTTGCTTTCTTT
CASSPLTGFAFF
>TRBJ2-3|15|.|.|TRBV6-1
TGTGCCAGCAGTGATCTGCGTCCCCTCACAGATACGCAGTATTTT
CASSDLRPLTDTQYF
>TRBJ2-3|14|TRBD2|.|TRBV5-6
TGTGCCAGCAGCTTGGGAGCGGGAACAGATACGCAGTATTTT
CASSLGAGTDTQYF
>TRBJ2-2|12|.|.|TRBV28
TGTGCTGCACAAGCGAACACCGGGGAGCTGTTTTTT
CAAQANTGELFF
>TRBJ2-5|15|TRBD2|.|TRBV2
TGTGCCAGCAGTGAAGCGCGGGGGATTGGAGAGACCCAGTACTTC
CASSEARGIGETQYF
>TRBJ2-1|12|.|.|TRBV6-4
TGTGCCAGCAGTGACCCCCTCAATGAGCAGTTCTTC
CASSDPLNEQFF
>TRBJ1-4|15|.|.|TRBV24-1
TGTGCCACCAGTCCCCAAGGACCGGGAAATGAAAAACTGTTTTTT
CATSPQGPGNEKLFF
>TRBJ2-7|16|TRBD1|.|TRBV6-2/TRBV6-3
TGTGCCAGCAGTTACTCGAGTGGGACAGGGTTCTACGAGCAGTACTTC
CASSYSSGTGFYEQYF
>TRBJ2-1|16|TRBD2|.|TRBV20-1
TGCAGTGCTAGTCGCTCCGGGCCTAGCGGGGGGGATGAGCAGTTCTTC
CSASRSGPSGGDEQFF
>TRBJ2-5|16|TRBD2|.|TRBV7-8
TGTGCCAGCAGCCATTATGGAGTAGCGGGTAGGCGGACCCAGTACTTC
CASSHYGVAGRRTQYF
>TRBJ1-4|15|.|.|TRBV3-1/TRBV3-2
TGTGCCAGCAGCCTTGAGGAGGGAAGGCGTGAAAAACTGTTTTTT
CASSLEEGRREKLFF
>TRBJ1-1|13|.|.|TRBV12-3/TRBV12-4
TGTGCCAGCAGTTGGGGGGGGTACACTGAAGCTTTCTTT
CASSWGGYTEAFF
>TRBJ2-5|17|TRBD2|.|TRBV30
TGTGCCTGGGACCCCAACCGGGACCCGGGGGGCCAAGAGACCCAGTACTTC
CAWDPNRDPGGQETQYF
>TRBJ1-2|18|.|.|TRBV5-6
TGTGCCAGCAGCTTGGAAGTTCTGACGACAGGAGAGGGCTATGGCTACACCTTC
CASSLEVLTTGEGYGYTF
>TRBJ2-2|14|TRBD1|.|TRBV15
TGTGCCACCAGCAGGGACAGGGACACCGGGGAGCTGTTTTTT
CATSRDRDTGELFF
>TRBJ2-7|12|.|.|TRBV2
TGTGCCAGCAGTCCACAGACCTACGAGCAGTACTTC
CASSPQTYEQYF
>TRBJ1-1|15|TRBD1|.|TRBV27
TGTGCCAGCAGTGGCAGGGGGTCGGTCGTCACTGAAGCTTTCTTT
CASSGRGSVVTEAFF
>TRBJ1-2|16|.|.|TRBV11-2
TGTGCCAGCAGCTTGAACCCCAACAGGGCGGACTATGGCTACACCTTC
CASSLNPNRADYGYTF
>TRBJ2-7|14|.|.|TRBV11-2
TGTGCCAGCAGCTTACTACAGGGACCCTACGAGCAGTACTTC
CASSLLQGPYEQYF
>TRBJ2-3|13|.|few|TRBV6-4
TGTGCCAGCAGTGATGGGGACTCTGATACGCAGTATTTT
CASSDGDSDTQYF
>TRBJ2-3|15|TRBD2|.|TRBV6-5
TGTGCCAGCAGATTTACTAGCGGGGGGTGGGATACGCAGTATTTT
CASRFTSGGWDTQYF
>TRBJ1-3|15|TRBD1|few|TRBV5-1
TGCGCCAGCAGATTGACAGGGAACTCTGGAAACACCATATATTTT
CASRLTGNSGNTIYF